This TCR beta chain was observed in a study of control samples from healthy donors and cancer patients (dated by TCRdb to the early 2020s). The library was generated by the immunoSEQ multiplex PCR assay. Held by TCRdb, this immuneACCESS table contains in-frame sequences only and omits some clones. Under half of the omission traces to an unresolved V gene where checked; the cause of the rest is unknown. Here the sample has more than 140,000 clones; approximately 94% occur a single time. The top ten constitute about an eighth of the sample. Of note for this clone: The antigen it binds to is not known. No base quality values were provided; no much bigger clone lies one nucleotide off.

Its CDR3 holds 16 amino acids, cysteine through phenylalanine. Only CDR3 DNA is held: 48 bases, read in frame from base 1. Taken from the germline V gene, the CDR1 and CDR2 loops are MDHEN and SYDVKM. V has 5 bases trimmed and J has 4 bases trimmed; junction bases matching no gene number 13. Source material: blood. The chain is made from TRBV28 and TRBJ1-2, with TRBD1 identical over 7 junction bases. This TCR was sampled from a man aged 40-50 years in good health. The DNA reads TGTGCCAGCAGTCTGTCCCGGGACAGCCCTTCCTATGGCTACACCTTC. The encoded protein is CASSLSRDSPSYGYTF.